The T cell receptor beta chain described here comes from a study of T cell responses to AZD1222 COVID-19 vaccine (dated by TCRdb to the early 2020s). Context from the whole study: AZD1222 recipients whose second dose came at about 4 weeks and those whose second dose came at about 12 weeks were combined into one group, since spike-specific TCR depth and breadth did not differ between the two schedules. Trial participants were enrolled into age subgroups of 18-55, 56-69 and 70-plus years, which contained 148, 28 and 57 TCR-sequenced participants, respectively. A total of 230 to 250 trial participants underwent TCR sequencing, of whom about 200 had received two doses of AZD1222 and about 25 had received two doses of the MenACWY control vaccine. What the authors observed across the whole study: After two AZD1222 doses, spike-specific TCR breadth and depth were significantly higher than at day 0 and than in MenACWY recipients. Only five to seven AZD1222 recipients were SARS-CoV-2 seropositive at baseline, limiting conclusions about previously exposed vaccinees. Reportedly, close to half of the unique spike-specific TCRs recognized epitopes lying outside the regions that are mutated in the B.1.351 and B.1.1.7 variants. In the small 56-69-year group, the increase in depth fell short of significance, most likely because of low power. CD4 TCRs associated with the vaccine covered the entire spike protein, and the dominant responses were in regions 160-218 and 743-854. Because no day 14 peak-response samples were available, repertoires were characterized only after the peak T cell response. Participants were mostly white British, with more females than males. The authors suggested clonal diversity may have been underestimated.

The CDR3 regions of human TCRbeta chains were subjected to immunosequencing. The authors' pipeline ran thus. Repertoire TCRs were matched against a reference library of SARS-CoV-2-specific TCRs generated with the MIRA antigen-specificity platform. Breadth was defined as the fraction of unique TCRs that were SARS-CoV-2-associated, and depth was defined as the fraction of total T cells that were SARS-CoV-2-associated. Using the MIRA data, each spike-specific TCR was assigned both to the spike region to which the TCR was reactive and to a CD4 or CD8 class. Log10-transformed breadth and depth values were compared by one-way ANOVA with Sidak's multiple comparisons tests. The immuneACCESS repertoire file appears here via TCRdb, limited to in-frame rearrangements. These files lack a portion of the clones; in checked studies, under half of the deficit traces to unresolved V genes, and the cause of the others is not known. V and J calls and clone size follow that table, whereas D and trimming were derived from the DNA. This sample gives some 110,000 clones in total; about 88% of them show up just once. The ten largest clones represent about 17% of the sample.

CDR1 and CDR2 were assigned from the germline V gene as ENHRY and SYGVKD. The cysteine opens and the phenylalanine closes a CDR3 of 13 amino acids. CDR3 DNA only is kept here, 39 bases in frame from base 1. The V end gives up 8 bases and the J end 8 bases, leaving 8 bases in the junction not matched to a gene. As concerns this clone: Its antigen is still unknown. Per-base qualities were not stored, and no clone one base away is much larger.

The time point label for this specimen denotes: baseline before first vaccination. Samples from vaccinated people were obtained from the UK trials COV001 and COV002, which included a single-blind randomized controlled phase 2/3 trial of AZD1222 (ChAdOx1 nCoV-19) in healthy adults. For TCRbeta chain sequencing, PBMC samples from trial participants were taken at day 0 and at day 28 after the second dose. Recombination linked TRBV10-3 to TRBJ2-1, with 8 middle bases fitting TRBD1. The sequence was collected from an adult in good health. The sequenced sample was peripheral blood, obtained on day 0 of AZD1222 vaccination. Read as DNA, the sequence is TGTGCCATCCAGGGGGCGGGTAAGGATGAGCAGTTCTTC. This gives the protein CAIQGAGKDEQFF.